This T cell receptor (beta chain) is from a study of beta chain features in type 1 diabetes. Study findings and constraints: Type 1 diabetes patients had moderately but significantly shorter TCRB CDR3s in all four CD4+ subsets. Junctions at VDJ sites from type 1 diabetes patients had fewer insertions and more deletions.

Germline assignment: CDR1 SGHTA and CDR2 FQGNSA. The V end was cut by 6 bases, the J end by 5 bases, with 13 bases between. The CDR3 sequence is 13 residues long. cDNA synthesis used the whole RNA isolate, giving expressed TCRB sequences. Clones were read by immunoSEQ multiplex PCR, and TCRdb kept only the in-frame ones, dropping some. In the table there are approximately 150,000 clones, about 10% of which are singletons. Points on this clone: Its antigen is still unknown.

CD4+ naive, central memory, regulatory and stem cell-like memory cells were sorted via CD45RO/CCR7/CD25/CD127/CD95/CD27. The TCR was taken from a man aged 18 to 29 in good health. The sequenced sample was naive CD4+ T cells from blood. The chain joins TRBV7-2 to TRBJ2-5; D is perhaps TRBD2 (7 bases). DNA of the CDR3: TGTGCCAGCAGGTCGGGGGGCGCGGAGACCCAGTACTTC. Protein product: CASRSGGAETQYF.